The present entry profiles one T cell receptor beta chain with its context. TCRdb's copy holds only in-frame clones and misses some; the assay was immunoSEQ multiplex PCR. The data contain approximately 500,000 clones, 85% to 90% of them singletons. The sample originates from a study of blood T cell repertoires in COVID-19. The material sequenced was peripheral blood. This clonotype was obtained from a woman aged 50 to 60 with COVID-19, enrolled during active disease.

CDR3 amino acids: CASSSLYYEQYF. The CDR3 region has the DNA TGTGCCAGCAGTTCACTATACTACGAGCAGTACTTC. V usage is TRBV6-5 and J usage is TRBJ2-7, with D unresolved. Germline CDR1 and CDR2: MNHEY and SVGAGI. V was clipped by 4 bases and J by 3 bases, with 7 bases between them. The CDR3 has 12 residues.